A selection of T cell receptor beta chains follows, all from one sample in a study of T cell responses to AZD1222 COVID-19 vaccine. Sequencing was performed with immunoSEQ multiplex PCR; in TCRdb, only in-frame clones are kept and a portion is missing. The table lists 85,000 to 130,000 clones, around 90% of them singletons. The sample was peripheral blood, taken on day 0 of AZD1222 vaccination. These receptors were collected from an adult in good health. The CDR3 runs from the conserved cysteine through the conserved F or W. D genes are given only for firm matches. Expanded clones are given a class, and other clones once, few, many or no size at all.

clone size | J gene | CDR3 length | V gene | D gene | CDR3 DNA | CDR3 protein
NA | TRBJ1-1 | 13 | TRBV6-6 | NA | TGTGCCAGCAGTTCCGGGGAATACACTGAAGCTTTCTTT | CASSSGEYTEAFF
NA | TRBJ1-5 | 14 | TRBV5-5 | NA | TGTGCCAGCAGCTCTCTGGATGGCAATCAGCCCCAGCATTTT | CASSSLDGNQPQHF
few | TRBJ1-3 | 14 | TRBV6-2/TRBV6-3 | NA | TGTGCCAGCAGTTACTCGAACAAAGGAAACACCATATATTTT | CASSYSNKGNTIYF
once | TRBJ1-1 | 13 | TRBV6-5 | NA | TGTGCCAGCATGGGCAGTCTGAACACTGAAGCTTTCTTT | CASMGSLNTEAFF
NA | TRBJ2-7 | 15 | TRBV11-2 | NA | TGTGCCAGCAGCATTGAATCCAGCCCTTCCTACGAGCAGTACTTC | CASSIESSPSYEQYF
few | TRBJ1-3 | 16 | TRBV9 | NA | TGTGCCAGCAGCGCACACGGACAGCGCTCTGGAAACACCATATATTTT | CASSAHGQRSGNTIYF
few | TRBJ2-1 | 14 | TRBV27 | NA | TGTGCCAGCAGTCCCGACTGGCGGGACAATGAGCAGTTCTTC | CASSPDWRDNEQFF
NA | TRBJ2-3 | 16 | TRBV5-1 | NA | TGCGCCAGCAGCTCGGGAACAGGATCTAGCACAGATACGCAGTATTTT | CASSSGTGSSTDTQYF
NA | TRBJ1-2 | 14 | TRBV27 | NA | TGTGCCAGCAGTTTTTCGTCAGGGGCCAGCGGCTACACCTTC | CASSFSSGASGYTF
NA | TRBJ1-2 | 20 | TRBV27 | TRBD1 | TGTGCCAGCAGTTTATCGATGTTCGGGGGGAAAGGACAGGGAATAAATGGCTACACCTTC | CASSLSMFGGKGQGINGYTF
few | TRBJ1-5 | 13 | TRBV7-9 | TRBD1 | TGTGCCAGCAGCTATACAGGGGGTCAGCCCCAGCATTTT | CASSYTGGQPQHF
NA | TRBJ1-5 | 13 | TRBV2 | TRBD1 | TGTGCCAGCAGTGAACAGGGGGTTCAGCCCCAGCATTTT | CASSEQGVQPQHF
NA | TRBJ2-1 | 15 | TRBV9 | TRBD1 | TGTGCCAGCTCGACAGGGGTCAGTTCCTACAATGAGCAGTTCTTC | CASSTGVSSYNEQFF
NA | TRBJ1-1 | 12 | TRBV27 | NA | TGTGCCAGCCACAACAGGGTCACTGAAGCTTTCTTT | CASHNRVTEAFF
NA | TRBJ2-1 | 15 | TRBV5-1 | TRBD2 | TGCGCCAGCAGCTTTGGACTAGCGGGACTGAATGAGCAGTTCTTC | CASSFGLAGLNEQFF
NA | TRBJ2-3 | 13 | TRBV10-3 | NA | TGTGCCATCACCAACCCGGACACAGATACGCAGTATTTT | CAITNPDTDTQYF
few | TRBJ1-6 | 13 | TRBV19 | TRBD1 | TGTGCCAGTAGAGAGGGGGCTGCCTCACCCCTCCACTTT | CASREGAASPLHF